This T cell receptor beta chain was profiled in a study of CD8+ T cells in alopecia areata. Notes on the study in general: Possibly as an HLA-related effect, TCR sharing across patients appeared less clear than in mice. Higher clonality than in normal scalp was seen in lesional scalp, especially alopecia totalis/universalis.

Following extraction, RNA underwent reverse transcription to cDNA, which served as the sequencing template. Produced via immunoSEQ multiplex PCR; TCRdb's table is partial and in-frame only. The sample holds about 150,000 clones, 45% to 60% seen once. This clone was picked up a small number of times. Its antigen is undetermined. CDR3 length: 13 residues. Trimming shortened V by 8 bases and J by 7 bases, and 17 bases separated the two germline ends. The germline V gene has CDR1 SNHLY and CDR2 FYNNEI. Researchers picked out CD4+ and CD8+ T cells from PBMCs by sorting. The V gene is TRBV2, the J gene TRBJ1-1; D uncertain. The clonotype originates from a human donor in good health. The sequenced material came from CD4+ T cells sorted from blood. CDR3 sequence: CASGELDAREAFF. Here the CDR3 DNA reads TGTGCCAGCGGGGAGCTCGATGCTCGTGAAGCTTTCTTT.